This T cell receptor (beta chain) derives from a study of CXCR3-negative and CXCR3-positive naive CD8 T cells. Libraries of TRB cDNA were made by 5' RACE and carried UMIs. TCRdb re-called the 5' RACE reads; one entry per CDR3 protein, DNA not given. This sample contains around 160,000 distinct CDR3 sequences. The study, taken as a whole, reports: TRB CDR3s were more hydrophobic in CXCR3-positive than in CXCR3-negative naive cells.

The CDR3 loop spans 19 amino acids. CDR1 is MNHEY and CDR2 is SVGAGI in the germline V gene. On this clonotype itself: Its antigen is unidentified.

The TCR originated in a human donor in good health. Some clones in this sample may be carry-over from other donors' samples. V and J are TRBV6-5 and TRBJ2-2; TCRdb designates TRBD1, a call that cannot be tested without DNA. Sequences were obtained from naive CXCR3+ CD8+ T cells from blood. Regarding subset: CD45RO-CCR7+CD27+CD95- naive CD8+ T cells expressing CXCR3 (TNR3+). Here the CDR3 reads CASSYSTLYDRDNTGELFF.